This T cell receptor (beta chain) appears in the sequencing data of a study of patients and donors after allogeneic stem cell transplantation. TCRdb analysed the RT-PCR reads with MiXCR anew, one entry per CDR3 protein. The repertoire holds roughly 940,000 distinct CDR3 sequences, about 20% seen once, with around 6% in the top ten. CDR1 is MNHEY and CDR2 is SVGAGI in the germline V gene. V was clipped by 0 bases and J by 3 bases, with 14 bases between them. This CDR3 comprises 16 residues. The TCR originated in a human donor who was either an allogeneic HSCT recipient or a stem cell or donor lymphocyte infusion donor (not recorded which). It is not recorded whose cells these are; they may come from a transplant donor. The material sequenced was blood, either unsorted or a sorted T cell fraction (not recorded which). The V and J genes are TRBV6-5 and TRBJ2-5, with D perhaps being TRBD1 or TRBD2 (5 bases each). CDR3 nucleotides: TGTGCCAGCAGTTACTCGCGACTCGGGGCTGAAGAGACCCAGTACTTC. Translation gives CASSYSRLGAEETQYF.